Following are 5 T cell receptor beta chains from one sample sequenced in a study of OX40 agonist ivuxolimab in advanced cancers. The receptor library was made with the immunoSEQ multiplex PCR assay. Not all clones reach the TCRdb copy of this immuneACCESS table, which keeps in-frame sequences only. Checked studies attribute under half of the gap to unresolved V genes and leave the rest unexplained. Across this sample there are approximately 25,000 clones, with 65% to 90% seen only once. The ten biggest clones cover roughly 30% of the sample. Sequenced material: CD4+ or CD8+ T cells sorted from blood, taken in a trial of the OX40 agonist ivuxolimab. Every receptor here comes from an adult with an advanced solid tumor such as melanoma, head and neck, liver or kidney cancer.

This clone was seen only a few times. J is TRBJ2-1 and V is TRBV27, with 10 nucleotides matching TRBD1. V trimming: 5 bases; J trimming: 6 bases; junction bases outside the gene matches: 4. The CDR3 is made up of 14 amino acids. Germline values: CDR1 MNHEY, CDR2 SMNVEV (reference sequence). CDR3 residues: CASSHGQGGNEQFF. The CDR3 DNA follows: TGTGCCAGCAGTCACGGACAGGGGGGCAATGAGCAGTTCTTC.

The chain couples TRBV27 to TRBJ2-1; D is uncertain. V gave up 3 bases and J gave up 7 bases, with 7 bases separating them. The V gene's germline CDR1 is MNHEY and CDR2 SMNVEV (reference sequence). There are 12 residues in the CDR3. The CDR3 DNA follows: TGTGCCAGCAGTTTCCCCAGTAATGAGCAGTTCTTC. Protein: CASSFPSNEQFF.

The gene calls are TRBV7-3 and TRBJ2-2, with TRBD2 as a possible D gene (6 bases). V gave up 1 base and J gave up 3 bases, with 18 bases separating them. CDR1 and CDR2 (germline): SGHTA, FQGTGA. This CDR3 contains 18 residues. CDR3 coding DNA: TGTGCCAGCAGCTTAAAAAGTGTGCTTGGGACTCACACCGGGGAGCTGTTTTTT. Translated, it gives CASSLKSVLGTHTGELFF. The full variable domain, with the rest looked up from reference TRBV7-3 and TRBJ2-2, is GAGVSQTPSNKVTEKGKYVELRCDPISGHTALYWYRQSLGQGPEFLIYFQGTGAADDSGLPNDRFFAVRPEGSVSTLKIQRTERGDSAVYLCASSLKSVLGTHTGELFFGEGSRLTVL.

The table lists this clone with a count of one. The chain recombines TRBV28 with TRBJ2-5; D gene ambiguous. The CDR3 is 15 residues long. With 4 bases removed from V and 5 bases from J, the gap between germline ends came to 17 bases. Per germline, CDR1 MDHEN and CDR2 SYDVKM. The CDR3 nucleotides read TGTGCCAGCAGTTCCCTATACTCACCGACGGAGACCCAGTACTTC. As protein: CASSSLYSPTETQYF.

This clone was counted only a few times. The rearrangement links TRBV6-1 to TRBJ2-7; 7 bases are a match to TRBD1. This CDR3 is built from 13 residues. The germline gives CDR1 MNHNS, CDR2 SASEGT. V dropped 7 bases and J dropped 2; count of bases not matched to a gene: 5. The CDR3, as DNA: TGTGCCAGCATAGGGGACAGCGCCTACGAGCAGTACTTC. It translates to CASIGDSAYEQYF.